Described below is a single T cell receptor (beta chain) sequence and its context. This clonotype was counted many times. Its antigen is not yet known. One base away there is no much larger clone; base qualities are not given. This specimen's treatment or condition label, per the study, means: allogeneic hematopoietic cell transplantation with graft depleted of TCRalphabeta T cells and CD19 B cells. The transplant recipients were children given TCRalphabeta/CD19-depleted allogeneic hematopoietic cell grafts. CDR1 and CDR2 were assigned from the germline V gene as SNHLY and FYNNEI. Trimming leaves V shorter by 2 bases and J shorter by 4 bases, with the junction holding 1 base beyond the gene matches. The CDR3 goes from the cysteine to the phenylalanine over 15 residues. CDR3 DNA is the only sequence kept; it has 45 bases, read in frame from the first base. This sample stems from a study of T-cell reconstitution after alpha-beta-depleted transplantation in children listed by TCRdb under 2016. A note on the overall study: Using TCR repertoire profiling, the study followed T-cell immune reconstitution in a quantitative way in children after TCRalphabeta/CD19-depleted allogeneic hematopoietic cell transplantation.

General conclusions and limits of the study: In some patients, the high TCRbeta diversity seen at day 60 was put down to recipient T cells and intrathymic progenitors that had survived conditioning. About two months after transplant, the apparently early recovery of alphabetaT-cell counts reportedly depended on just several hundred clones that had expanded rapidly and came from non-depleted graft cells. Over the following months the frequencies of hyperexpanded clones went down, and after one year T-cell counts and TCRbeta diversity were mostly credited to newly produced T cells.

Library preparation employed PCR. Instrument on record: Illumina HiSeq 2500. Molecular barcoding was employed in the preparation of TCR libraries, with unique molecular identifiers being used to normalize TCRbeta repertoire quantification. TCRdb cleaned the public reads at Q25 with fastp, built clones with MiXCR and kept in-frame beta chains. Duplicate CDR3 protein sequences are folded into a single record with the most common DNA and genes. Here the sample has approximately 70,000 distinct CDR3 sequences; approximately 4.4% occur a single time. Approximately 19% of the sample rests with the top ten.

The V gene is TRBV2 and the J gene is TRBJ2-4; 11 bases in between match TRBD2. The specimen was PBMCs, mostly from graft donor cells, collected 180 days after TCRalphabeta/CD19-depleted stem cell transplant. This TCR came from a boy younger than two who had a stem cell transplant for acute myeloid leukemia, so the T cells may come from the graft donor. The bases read TGTGCCAGCAGTGAAAGGACTAGCGGGAAAAACATTCAGTACTTC. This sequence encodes CASSERTSGKNIQYF.